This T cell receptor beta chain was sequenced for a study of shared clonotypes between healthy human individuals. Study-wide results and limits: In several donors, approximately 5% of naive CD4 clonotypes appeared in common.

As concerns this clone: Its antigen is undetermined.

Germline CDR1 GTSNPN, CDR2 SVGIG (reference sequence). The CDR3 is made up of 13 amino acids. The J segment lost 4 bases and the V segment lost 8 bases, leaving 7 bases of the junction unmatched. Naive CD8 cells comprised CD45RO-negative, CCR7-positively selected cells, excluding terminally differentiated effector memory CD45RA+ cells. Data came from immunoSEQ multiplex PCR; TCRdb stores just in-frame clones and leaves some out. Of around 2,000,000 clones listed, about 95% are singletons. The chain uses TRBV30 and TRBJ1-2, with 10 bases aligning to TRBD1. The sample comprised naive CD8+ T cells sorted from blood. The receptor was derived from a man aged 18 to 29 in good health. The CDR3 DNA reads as TGTGCCGGGACAGGGGCCCCTATCTATGGCTACACCTTC. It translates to CAGTGAPIYGYTF.